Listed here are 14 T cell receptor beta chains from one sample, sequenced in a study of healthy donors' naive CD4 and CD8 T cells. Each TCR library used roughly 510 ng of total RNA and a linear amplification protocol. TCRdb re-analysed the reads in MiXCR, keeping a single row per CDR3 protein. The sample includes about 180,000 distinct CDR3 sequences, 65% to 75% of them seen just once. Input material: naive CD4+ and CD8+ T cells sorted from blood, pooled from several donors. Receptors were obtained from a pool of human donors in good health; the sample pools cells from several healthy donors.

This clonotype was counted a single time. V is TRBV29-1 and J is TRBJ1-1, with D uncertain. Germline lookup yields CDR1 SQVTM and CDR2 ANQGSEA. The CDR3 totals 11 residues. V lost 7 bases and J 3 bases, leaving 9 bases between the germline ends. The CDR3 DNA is TGCAGCGCTGCACCGGACACTGAAGCTTTCTTT. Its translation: CSAAPDTEAFF.

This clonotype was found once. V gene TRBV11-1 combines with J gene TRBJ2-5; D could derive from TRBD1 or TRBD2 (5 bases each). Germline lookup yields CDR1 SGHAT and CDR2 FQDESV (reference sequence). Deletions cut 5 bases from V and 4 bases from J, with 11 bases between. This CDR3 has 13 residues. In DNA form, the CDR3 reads TGTGCCAGCAGCAGACAGAGGGTAGAGACCCAGTACTTC. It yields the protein CASSRQRVETQYF.

The CDR3 loop reads CASSSRQGGPPEAFF. The CDR3 coding sequence is TGTGCCAGCAGTTCGAGACAGGGGGGCCCACCCGAAGCTTTCTTT. This chain connects TRBV6-5 to TRBJ1-1; 9 bases match TRBD1. The CDR3 has 15 amino acids. The trim removed 4 bases at V and 8 bases at J, leaving 11 bases unmatched. From germline, CDR1 is MNHEY and CDR2 SVGAGI.

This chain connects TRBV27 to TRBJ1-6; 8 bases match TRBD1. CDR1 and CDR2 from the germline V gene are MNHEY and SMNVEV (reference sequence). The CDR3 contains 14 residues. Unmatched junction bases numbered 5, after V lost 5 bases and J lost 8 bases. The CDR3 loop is CASSPGGSYSPLHF. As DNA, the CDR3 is TGTGCCAGCAGTCCAGGGGGCTCTTATTCACCCCTCCACTTT.

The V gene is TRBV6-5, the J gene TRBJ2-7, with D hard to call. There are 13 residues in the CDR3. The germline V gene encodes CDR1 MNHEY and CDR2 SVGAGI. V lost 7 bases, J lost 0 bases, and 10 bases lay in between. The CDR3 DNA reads TGTGCCAGCAAAAGATTCCTCTCCTACGAGCAGTACTTC. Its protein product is CASKRFLSYEQYF.

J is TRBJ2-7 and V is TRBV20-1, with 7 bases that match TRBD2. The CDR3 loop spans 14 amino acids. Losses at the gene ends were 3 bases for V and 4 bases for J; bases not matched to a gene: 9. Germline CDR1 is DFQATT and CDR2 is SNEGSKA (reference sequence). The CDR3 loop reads CSASTPSGAYEQYF. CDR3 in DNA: TGCAGTGCTAGCACTCCTAGCGGCGCGTACGAGCAGTACTTC.

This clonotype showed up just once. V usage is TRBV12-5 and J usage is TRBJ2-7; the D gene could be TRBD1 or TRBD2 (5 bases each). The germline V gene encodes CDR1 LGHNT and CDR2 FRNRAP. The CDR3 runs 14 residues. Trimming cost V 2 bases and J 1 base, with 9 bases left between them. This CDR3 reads CASGLPGASYEQYF. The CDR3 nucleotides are TGTGCTAGTGGTTTGCCCGGGGCTTCCTACGAGCAGTACTTC.

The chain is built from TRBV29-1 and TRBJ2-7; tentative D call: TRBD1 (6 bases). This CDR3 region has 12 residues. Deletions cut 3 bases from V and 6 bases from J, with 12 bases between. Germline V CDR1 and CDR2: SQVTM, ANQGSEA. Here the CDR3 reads CSVDPTGSEQYF. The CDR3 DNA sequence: TGCAGCGTTGACCCCACAGGGAGCGAGCAGTACTTC.

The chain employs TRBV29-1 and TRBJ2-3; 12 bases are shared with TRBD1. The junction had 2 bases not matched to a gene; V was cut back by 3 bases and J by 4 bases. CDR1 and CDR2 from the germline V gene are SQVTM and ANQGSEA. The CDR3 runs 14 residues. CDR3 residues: CSVEGQGAADTQYF. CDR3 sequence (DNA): TGCAGCGTTGAGGGACAGGGGGCAGCAGATACGCAGTATTTT.

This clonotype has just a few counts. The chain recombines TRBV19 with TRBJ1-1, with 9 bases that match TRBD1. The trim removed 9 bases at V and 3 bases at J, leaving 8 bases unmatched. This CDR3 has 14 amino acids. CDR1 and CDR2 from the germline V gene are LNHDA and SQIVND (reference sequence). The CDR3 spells CASLTGTGYTEAFF. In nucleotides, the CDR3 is TGTGCCAGCCTCACCGGGACAGGGTACACTGAAGCTTTCTTT.

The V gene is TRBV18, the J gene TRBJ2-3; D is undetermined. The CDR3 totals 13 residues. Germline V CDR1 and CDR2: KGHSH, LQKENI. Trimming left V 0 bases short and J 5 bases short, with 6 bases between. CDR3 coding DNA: TGTGCCAGCTCACCACCACCTAAAGATACGCAGTATTTT. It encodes CASSPPPKDTQYF.

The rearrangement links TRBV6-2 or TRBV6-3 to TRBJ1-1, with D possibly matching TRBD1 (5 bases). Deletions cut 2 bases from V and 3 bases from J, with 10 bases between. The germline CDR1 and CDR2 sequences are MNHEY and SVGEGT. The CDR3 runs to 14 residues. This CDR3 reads CASSYLDRDTEAFF. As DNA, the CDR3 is TGTGCCAGCAGTTACCTAGACAGAGACACTGAAGCTTTCTTT.

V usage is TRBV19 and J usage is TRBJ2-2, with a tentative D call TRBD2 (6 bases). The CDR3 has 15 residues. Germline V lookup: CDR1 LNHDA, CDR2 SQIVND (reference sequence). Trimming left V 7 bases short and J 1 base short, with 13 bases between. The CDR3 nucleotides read TGTGCCAGTAACCCGGGACTCCTGAACACCGGGGAGCTGTTTTTT. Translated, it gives CASNPGLLNTGELFF.

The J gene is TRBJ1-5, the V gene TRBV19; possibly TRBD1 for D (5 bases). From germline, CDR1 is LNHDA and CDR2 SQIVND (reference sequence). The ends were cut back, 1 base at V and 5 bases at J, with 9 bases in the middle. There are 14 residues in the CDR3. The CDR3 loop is CASSIGGVHQPQHF. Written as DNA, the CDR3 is TGTGCCAGTAGTATAGGAGGGGTGCATCAGCCCCAGCATTTT.